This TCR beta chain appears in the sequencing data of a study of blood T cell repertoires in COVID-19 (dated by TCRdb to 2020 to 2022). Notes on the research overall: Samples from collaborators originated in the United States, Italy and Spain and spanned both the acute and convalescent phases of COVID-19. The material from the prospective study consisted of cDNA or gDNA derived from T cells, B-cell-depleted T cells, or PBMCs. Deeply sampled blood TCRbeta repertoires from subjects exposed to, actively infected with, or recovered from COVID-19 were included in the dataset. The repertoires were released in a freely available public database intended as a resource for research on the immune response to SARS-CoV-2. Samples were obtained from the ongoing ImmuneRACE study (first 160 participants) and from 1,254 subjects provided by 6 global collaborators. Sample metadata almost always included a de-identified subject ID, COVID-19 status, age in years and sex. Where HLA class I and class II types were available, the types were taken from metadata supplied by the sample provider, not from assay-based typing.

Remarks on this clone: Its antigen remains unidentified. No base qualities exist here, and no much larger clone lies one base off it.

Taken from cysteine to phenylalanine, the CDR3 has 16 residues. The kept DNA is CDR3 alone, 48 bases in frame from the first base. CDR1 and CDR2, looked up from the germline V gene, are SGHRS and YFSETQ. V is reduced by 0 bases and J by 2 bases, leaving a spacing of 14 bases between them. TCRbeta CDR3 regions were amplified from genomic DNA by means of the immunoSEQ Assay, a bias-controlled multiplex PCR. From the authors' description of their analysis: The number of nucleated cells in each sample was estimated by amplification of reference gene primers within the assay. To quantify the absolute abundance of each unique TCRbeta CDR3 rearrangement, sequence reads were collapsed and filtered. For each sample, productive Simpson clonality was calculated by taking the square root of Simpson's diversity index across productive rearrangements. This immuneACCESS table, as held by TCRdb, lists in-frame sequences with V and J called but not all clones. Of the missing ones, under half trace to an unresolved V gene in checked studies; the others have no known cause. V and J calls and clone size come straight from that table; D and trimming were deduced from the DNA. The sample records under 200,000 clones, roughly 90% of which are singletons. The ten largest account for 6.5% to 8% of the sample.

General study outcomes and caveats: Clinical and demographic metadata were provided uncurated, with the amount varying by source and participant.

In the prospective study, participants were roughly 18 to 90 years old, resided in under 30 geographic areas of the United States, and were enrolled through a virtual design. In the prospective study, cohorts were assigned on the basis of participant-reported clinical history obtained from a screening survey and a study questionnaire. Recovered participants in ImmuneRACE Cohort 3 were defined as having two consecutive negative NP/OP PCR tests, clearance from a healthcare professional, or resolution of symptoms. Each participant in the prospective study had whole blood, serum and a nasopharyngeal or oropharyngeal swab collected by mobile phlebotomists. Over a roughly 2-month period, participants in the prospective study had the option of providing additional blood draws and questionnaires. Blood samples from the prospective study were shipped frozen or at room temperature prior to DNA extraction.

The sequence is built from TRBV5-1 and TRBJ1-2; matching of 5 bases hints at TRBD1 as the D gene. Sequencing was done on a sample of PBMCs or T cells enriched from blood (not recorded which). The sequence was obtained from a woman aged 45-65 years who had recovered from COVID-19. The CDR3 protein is CASSLDGRTQNYGYTF. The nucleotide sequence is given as TGCGCCAGCAGCTTGGACGGCCGGACACAGAACTATGGCTACACCTTC.